These 10 T cell receptor beta chains originate from one sample sequenced in a study of T cell responses to AZD1222 COVID-19 vaccine. Assay: immunoSEQ multiplex PCR; the TCRdb copy retains only in-frame clones and omits some. In the table there are over 110,000 clones, around 91% of which are singletons. The sample in question was peripheral blood, obtained 28 days after the second AZD1222 dose. These receptors were obtained from an adult who received the AZD1222 COVID-19 vaccine.

The chain joins TRBV27 to TRBJ1-2; no firm D call. The germline CDR1 and CDR2 sequences are MNHEY and SMNVEV (reference sequence). V was clipped by 6 bases and J by 5 bases, with 13 bases between them. The CDR3 covers 13 residues. Here the CDR3 reads CASSPREQYGYTF. The CDR3 DNA follows: TGTGCCAGCAGCCCGAGGGAGCAGTATGGCTACACCTTC.

The chain links TRBV3-1 (or the pseudogene TRBV3-2) to TRBJ1-5; 7 bases agree with TRBD1. After removal of 6 bases from V and 7 bases from J, the junction contained 6 bases not matched to a gene. Germline V gives CDR1 LGHDT, CDR2 YNNKEL (reference sequence). There are 13 residues in the CDR3. Here the CDR3 DNA reads TGTGCCAGCAGTCCTTCAGGGGGACAGCCCCAGCATTTT. Its protein product is CASSPSGGQPQHF.

CDR3 region: CASSALSGGAHEQFF. CDR3 DNA: TGTGCCAGCAGCGCACTTAGCGGGGGGGCTCATGAGCAGTTCTTC. The rearrangement joins TRBV6-4 to TRBJ2-1; 11 nucleotides agree with TRBD2. Trimming cost V 6 bases and J 8 bases; bases outside gene matches: 9. The CDR3 has 15 residues. Germline V gene sequence: CDR1 MRHNA, CDR2 SNTAGT.

This clone was recorded once. The V call is TRBV21-1, the J call TRBJ1-4. TRBV21-1 is designated a pseudogene. This CDR3 spans 12 amino acids. The CDR3 region has the DNA TGTGCCACCGAACCTGGGGGTGAAAAACTGTTTTTT. This encodes CATEPGGEKLFF.

The CDR3 loop is CASSLGAGIRTSTDTQYF. The CDR3 DNA reads as TGTGCCAGCAGCTTAGGTGCCGGGATCCGTACTAGCACAGATACGCAGTATTTT. The chain has TRBV7-2 and TRBJ2-3; tentative D call: TRBD2 (5 bases). V dropped 1 base and J dropped 0 bases, with 17 bases sitting between them. Germline V lookup: CDR1 SGHTA, CDR2 FQGNSA. The CDR3 sequence is 18 residues long. The full variable domain, in which reference TRBV7-2 and TRBJ2-3 provide the parts outside the CDR3, is GAGVSQSPSNKVTEKGKDVELRCDPISGHTALYWYRQSLGQGLEFLIYFQGNSAPDKSGLPSDRFSAERTGGSVSTLTIQRTQQEDSAVYLCASSLGAGIRTSTDTQYFGPGTRLTVL.

The V and J genes are TRBV14 and TRBJ1-6, with D perhaps TRBD1 (5 bases). V was shortened by 2 bases and J by 11 bases, with 13 bases between the two germline ends. CDR3 length: 14 residues. CDR1 is SGHDN and CDR2 is FVKESK in the germline V gene. CDR3 loop: CASSQRWDVAPLHF. In DNA form, the CDR3 reads TGTGCCAGCAGCCAAAGGTGGGACGTGGCACCCCTCCACTTT.

The J gene is TRBJ1-2, the V gene TRBV2; 9 bases fit TRBD1. V was pared by 6 bases and J by 5 bases, with 4 bases of the junction left unmatched. CDR3 size: 13 residues. Germline V gene sequence: CDR1 SNHLY, CDR2 FYNNEI. DNA of the CDR3: TGTGCCAGCAGCCGGGGACAGGGTTATGGCTACACCTTC. It encodes CASSRGQGYGYTF.

The V and J genes are TRBV19 and TRBJ2-7, with TRBD2 identical over 7 bases. This CDR3 is built from 14 residues. Germline V lookup: CDR1 LNHDA, CDR2 SQIVND (reference sequence). V was clipped by 6 bases and J by 3 bases; unmatched bases: 8. The CDR3 DNA reads as TGTGCCAGTAGACCGGGAGGACCCTACTACGAGCAGTACTTC. This translates into CASRPGGPYYEQYF.

The rearrangement joins TRBV6-2 or TRBV6-3 to TRBJ2-1; D gene ambiguous. Trimming pared 5 bases from V and 10 bases from J, leaving 12 bases between. The CDR3 is made up of 12 amino acids. Looked up from germline, CDR1 is MNHEY and CDR2 is SVGEGT. The CDR3 sequence is CASSADLGEQFF. As DNA, the CDR3 is TGTGCCAGCAGTGCCGACTTGGGGGAGCAGTTCTTC.

The chain employs TRBV10-2 and TRBJ1-1, with D possibly matching TRBD1 (5 bases). The germline gives CDR1 WSHSY, CDR2 SAAADI. The CDR3 has 13 residues. Trimming left V 10 bases short and J 2 bases short, with 14 bases between. This chain's CDR3 is CAILGRINTEAFF. In DNA form, the CDR3 reads TGCGCCATCTTGGGACGGATAAACACTGAAGCTTTCTTT.